Included here is one T cell receptor beta chain sequence, with context. Trimming left V 2 bases short and J 6 bases short, with 16 bases between. Germline V gene sequence: CDR1 SGHTA, CDR2 FQGNSA. The CDR3 loop spans 16 amino acids. The data stem from a study of blood T cell repertoires in COVID-19. As for the study in general: There were acute and convalescent COVID-19 samples, and they came from the United States, Italy and Spain. Sources were T cells, B-cell-depleted T cells, or PBMCs; the material itself was cDNA or gDNA.

As processed by the authors: Counts of nucleated cells, estimated from reference gene primer amplification, were obtained. Data came from immunoSEQ multiplex PCR; TCRdb stores just in-frame clones and leaves some out. Clonal size and the V and J genes are those of that table, whereas D and trimming came from the DNA. This sample yields approximately 230,000 clones, of which around 85% are seen a single time; over 7.5% belongs to the top ten. The TCR originated in a man older than 75 with acute or convalescent COVID-19. Sequenced material: peripheral blood. The chain uses TRBV7-2 and TRBJ2-2; D not certain. The CDR3 DNA follows: TGTGCCAGCAGCTTAATGCGCCTAGTCGGTCCCGGGGAGCTGTTTTTT. Protein sequence: CASSLMRLVGPGELFF. Combining the CDR3 with reference TRBV7-2 and TRBJ2-2 gives the whole variable domain GAGVSQSPSNKVTEKGKDVELRCDPISGHTALYWYRQSLGQGLEFLIYFQGNSAPDKSGLPSDRFSAERTGGSVSTLTIQRTQQEDSAVYLCASSLMRLVGPGELFFGEGSRLTVL.